This TCR beta chain was sequenced in a study of PD-L1 blockade in urothelial cancer. Study in general: In the mid-2010s, patients got going on atezolizumab, taking 1,200 mg intravenously every 3 weeks. Male sex and bladder-origin urothelial cancer characterized about 85% of the 29 patients.

Looked up from germline, CDR1 is KGHSH and CDR2 is LQKENI. The germline V and J ends were trimmed by 6 bases and 4 bases, with 15 bases remaining between them. The CDR3 runs 14 residues. The time point is: peripheral blood 6 weeks after treatment start. Repertoires were generated with immunoSEQ multiplex PCR, while TCRdb's copy carries only in-frame clones and drops some. The data contain roughly 120,000 clones, about 91% of them singletons. The TCR sequence derives from a man in his sixties with urothelial cancer. The specimen was PBMCs, collected around atezolizumab (anti-PD-L1) treatment. The genes are TRBV18 and TRBJ1-1; TRBD1 is a possible D gene (6 bases). Written as DNA, the CDR3 is TGTGCCAGCTCGCTTCAACAGGGACCCACTGAAGCTTTCTTT. Its protein is CASSLQQGPTEAFF.